A selection of T cell receptor beta chains follows, all from one sample in a study of blood T cell repertoires in COVID-19. Clones were sequenced by immunoSEQ multiplex PCR, and TCRdb holds only the in-frame ones, with some missing. The sample holds 180,000 or so clones; 82% are singletons and the top ten take about 8%. Sequenced input: peripheral blood. The origin of the receptors is a woman in her seventies with acute or convalescent COVID-19. Both conserved end residues are part of each CDR3. D genes are given only for firm matches. Rows may omit the clone size; those that give it use once, few, many or a size class.

j_gene: TRBJ2-1
abundance: -
d_gene: -
v_gene: TRBV4-1
CDR3aa: CASSQRGPIVSYNEQFF
CDR3nt: TGCGCCAGCAGCCAAAGGGGTCCTATCGTCTCCTACAATGAGCAGTTCTTC

j_gene: TRBJ2-1
abundance: -
d_gene: TRBD2
v_gene: TRBV10-3
CDR3aa: CAIRRTSDMNEQFF
CDR3nt: TGTGCCATCAGGCGGACTAGCGATATGAATGAGCAGTTCTTC

j_gene: TRBJ2-7
abundance: -
d_gene: -
v_gene: TRBV5-1
CDR3aa: CASSREGLGLYEQYF
CDR3nt: TGCGCCAGCAGCCGTGAGGGGCTGGGACTCTACGAGCAGTACTTC

j_gene: TRBJ2-6
abundance: -
d_gene: -
v_gene: TRBV5-8
CDR3aa: CASSSRFGASGANVLTF
CDR3nt: TGTGCCAGCAGCTCCCGATTTGGGGCGTCTGGGGCCAACGTCCTGACTTTC

j_gene: TRBJ2-7
abundance: -
d_gene: TRBD2
v_gene: TRBV27
CDR3aa: CASSFTGGPYEQYF
CDR3nt: TGTGCCAGCAGTTTTACGGGAGGGCCCTACGAGCAGTACTTC

j_gene: TRBJ1-3
abundance: -
d_gene: -
v_gene: TRBV30
CDR3aa: CAWSRKTGPYSGNTIYF
CDR3nt: TGTGCCTGGAGCCGAAAGACAGGCCCCTACTCTGGAAACACCATATATTTT

j_gene: TRBJ2-2
abundance: -
d_gene: -
v_gene: TRBV5-1
CDR3aa: CASSMRRFEPGELFF
CDR3nt: TGCGCCAGCAGCATGAGGAGGTTTGAGCCCGGGGAGCTGTTTTTT

j_gene: TRBJ2-7
abundance: -
d_gene: TRBD2
v_gene: TRBV3-1/TRBV3-2
CDR3aa: CASSQKAGDSEQYF
CDR3nt: TGTGCCAGCAGCCAAAAGGCGGGAGACAGCGAGCAGTACTTC

j_gene: TRBJ1-2
abundance: -
d_gene: -
v_gene: TRBV15
CDR3aa: CATRNGYGYTF
CDR3nt: TGTGCCACCAGGAACGGTTATGGCTACACCTTC

j_gene: TRBJ1-1
abundance: -
d_gene: -
v_gene: TRBV5-1
CDR3aa: CASSSTVNTEAFF
CDR3nt: TGCGCCAGCAGCTCAACGGTGAACACTGAAGCTTTCTTT

j_gene: TRBJ1-5
abundance: -
d_gene: -
v_gene: TRBV4-1
CDR3aa: CASSQGWGDQPQHF
CDR3nt: TGCGCCAGCAGCCAAGGTTGGGGGGATCAGCCCCAGCATTTT

j_gene: TRBJ2-7
abundance: -
d_gene: TRBD2
v_gene: TRBV9
CDR3aa: CASSVESGGPTYEQYF
CDR3nt: TGTGCCAGCAGCGTAGAGAGCGGGGGGCCCACCTACGAGCAGTACTTC

j_gene: TRBJ2-3
abundance: -
d_gene: TRBD1
v_gene: TRBV7-9
CDR3aa: CASSSGQGGTDTQYF
CDR3nt: TGTGCCAGCAGCTCAGGACAGGGAGGCACAGATACGCAGTATTTT

j_gene: TRBJ1-2
abundance: -
d_gene: -
v_gene: TRBV6-2/TRBV6-3
CDR3aa: CASSYPAGSNYGYTF
CDR3nt: TGTGCCAGCAGTTACCCTGCGGGCTCTAACTATGGCTACACCTTC

j_gene: TRBJ2-3
abundance: -
d_gene: -
v_gene: TRBV5-6
CDR3aa: CASSFRDTLTDTQYF
CDR3nt: TGTGCCAGCAGCTTCCGGGACACCCTCACAGATACGCAGTATTTT

j_gene: TRBJ1-1
abundance: -
d_gene: -
v_gene: TRBV2
CDR3aa: CASSDRGGAFF
CDR3nt: TGTGCCAGCAGTGATCGGGGGGGAGCTTTCTTT

j_gene: TRBJ1-5
abundance: -
d_gene: TRBD1
v_gene: TRBV30
CDR3aa: CAWTGTGSGNQPQHF
CDR3nt: TGTGCCTGGACAGGGACAGGGTCGGGCAATCAGCCCCAGCATTTT

j_gene: TRBJ2-3
abundance: -
d_gene: -
v_gene: TRBV9
CDR3aa: CASSPRLGTDTQYF
CDR3nt: TGTGCCAGCAGCCCAAGACTAGGAACAGATACGCAGTATTTT

j_gene: TRBJ1-1
abundance: once
d_gene: -
v_gene: TRBV5-8
CDR3aa: CASSLGAGRGTEAFF
CDR3nt: TGTGCCAGCAGCTTGGGGGCTGGACGCGGGACTGAAGCTTTCTTT

j_gene: TRBJ1-4
abundance: once
d_gene: TRBD1
v_gene: TRBV23-1
CDR3aa: CASIREGTGDFATNEKLFF
CDR3nt: TGCGCCAGCATTAGAGAAGGGACAGGGGATTTTGCAACTAATGAAAAACTGTTTTTT

j_gene: TRBJ2-5
abundance: -
d_gene: TRBD2
v_gene: TRBV7-2
CDR3aa: CASSLARTSPETQYF
CDR3nt: TGTGCCAGCAGCTTAGCCCGGACTAGCCCAGAGACCCAGTACTTC

j_gene: TRBJ1-5
abundance: -
d_gene: -
v_gene: TRBV11-2
CDR3aa: CASSLQEGQPQHF
CDR3nt: TGTGCCAGCAGCTTACAAGAGGGTCAGCCCCAGCATTTT

j_gene: TRBJ2-3
abundance: -
d_gene: TRBD1
v_gene: TRBV6-1
CDR3aa: CASSGTGSLGTDTQYF
CDR3nt: TGTGCCAGCAGTGGGACAGGGTCTCTTGGCACAGATACGCAGTATTTT

j_gene: TRBJ2-1
abundance: few
d_gene: TRBD2
v_gene: TRBV9
CDR3aa: CASSALAGEFYNEQFF
CDR3nt: TGTGCCAGCAGCGCCCTAGCGGGAGAGTTCTACAATGAGCAGTTCTTC

j_gene: TRBJ2-5
abundance: -
d_gene: -
v_gene: TRBV6-5
CDR3aa: CASSNQGRTQYF
CDR3nt: TGTGCCAGCAGTAACCAGGGAAGGACCCAGTACTTC

j_gene: TRBJ2-7
abundance: -
d_gene: TRBD1
v_gene: TRBV7-2
CDR3aa: CASSLRAGTEAYEQYF
CDR3nt: TGTGCCAGCAGCTTACGGGCCGGGACAGAAGCCTACGAGCAGTACTTC

j_gene: TRBJ1-2
abundance: -
d_gene: TRBD1
v_gene: TRBV28
CDR3aa: CASSLGTGGTYGYTF
CDR3nt: TGTGCCAGCAGTTTAGGGACAGGGGGCACTTATGGCTACACCTTC

j_gene: TRBJ1-6
abundance: -
d_gene: TRBD1
v_gene: TRBV28
CDR3aa: CASSFRGAGGNSPLHF
CDR3nt: TGTGCCAGCAGTTTCCGAGGGGCAGGGGGGAATTCACCCCTCCACTTT

j_gene: TRBJ2-1
abundance: -
d_gene: TRBD1
v_gene: TRBV6-1
CDR3aa: CASSEALLGTGTGTYNEQFF
CDR3nt: TGTGCCAGCAGTGAAGCGCTTCTTGGGACAGGCACGGGGACATACAATGAGCAGTTCTTC

j_gene: TRBJ2-5
abundance: -
d_gene: TRBD1
v_gene: TRBV7-2
CDR3aa: CASSQDRVETQYF
CDR3nt: TGTGCCAGCAGCCAGGACAGGGTGGAGACCCAGTACTTC

j_gene: TRBJ1-6
abundance: -
d_gene: TRBD1
v_gene: TRBV27
CDR3aa: CASSYRQGGSPLHF
CDR3nt: TGTGCCAGCAGTTATAGACAGGGTGGATCACCCCTCCACTTT

j_gene: TRBJ2-2
abundance: once
d_gene: TRBD1
v_gene: TRBV5-1
CDR3aa: CASSSRQGLTGELFF
CDR3nt: TGCGCCAGCAGCTCGAGACAGGGGCTAACCGGGGAGCTGTTTTTT

j_gene: TRBJ2-2
abundance: few
d_gene: -
v_gene: TRBV5-1
CDR3aa: CASSPGLGTGELFF
CDR3nt: TGCGCCAGCAGCCCAGGGTTGGGCACCGGGGAGCTGTTTTTT

j_gene: TRBJ2-3
abundance: -
d_gene: TRBD1
v_gene: TRBV24-1
CDR3aa: CATSDLVSGDSRGTQYF
CDR3nt: TGTGCCACCAGTGATTTGGTGTCAGGGGACAGCAGGGGTACGCAGTATTTT

j_gene: TRBJ2-1
abundance: -
d_gene: TRBD2
v_gene: TRBV24-1
CDR3aa: CATSGLANYNEQFF
CDR3nt: TGTGCCACCAGTGGACTAGCGAACTACAATGAGCAGTTCTTC